This is a list of T cell receptor beta chains from one sample in a study of shared clonotypes between healthy human individuals. This table comes from immunoSEQ multiplex PCR, and its TCRdb copy is limited to in-frame clones, with some not included. The data show around 1,000,000 clones, 70% to 85% seen once. Sequenced: memory CD4+ T cells from PBMCs. The receptors were gathered from a man between 18 and 29 years old in good health. Some clones in this sample may be carry-over from other donors' samples. CDR3s include the opening cysteine and the closing phenylalanine or tryptophan. The D gene is left open where the match is weak. Rows give clone size only sometimes, using once, few, many, or a class for an expanded clone.

clone_size: .; v_call: TRBV7-2; cdr3_length: 14; d_call: .; j_call: TRBJ2-5; cdr3_nt: TGTGCCAGCAGCCGAGGACCGGCTCGAGAGACCCAGTACTTC; cdr3_aa: CASSRGPARETQYF
clone_size: .; v_call: TRBV4-2; cdr3_length: 16; d_call: TRBD2; j_call: TRBJ2-7; cdr3_nt: TGTGCCAGCAGCCAAGATCGGAATAGCGGGCCAAGGGGGCAGTACTTC; cdr3_aa: CASSQDRNSGPRGQYF
clone_size: .; v_call: TRBV28; cdr3_length: 15; d_call: TRBD2; j_call: TRBJ2-3; cdr3_nt: TGTGCCAGCGACCAACTAGCGGGAGCCCCAGATACGCAGTATTTT; cdr3_aa: CASDQLAGAPDTQYF
clone_size: .; v_call: TRBV5-6; cdr3_length: 17; d_call: TRBD2; j_call: TRBJ2-5; cdr3_nt: TGTGCCAGCAGCCGATGGACTAGCTGGGCGGTTAAGGAGACCCAGTACTTC; cdr3_aa: CASSRWTSWAVKETQYF
clone_size: few; v_call: TRBV2; cdr3_length: 12; d_call: .; j_call: TRBJ1-2; cdr3_nt: TGTGCCAGCAGTGGTGTGGCAAGCGGCTACACCTTC; cdr3_aa: CASSGVASGYTF
clone_size: .; v_call: TRBV25-1; cdr3_length: 15; d_call: .; j_call: TRBJ2-1; cdr3_nt: TGTGCCAGCAGTGAATATCAAGGTTGGGGCAATGAGCAGTTCTTC; cdr3_aa: CASSEYQGWGNEQFF
clone_size: .; v_call: TRBV10-3; cdr3_length: 14; d_call: .; j_call: TRBJ1-3; cdr3_nt: TGTGCCATCAGCTCGGACAGATCTGGAAACACCATATATTTT; cdr3_aa: CAISSDRSGNTIYF
clone_size: .; v_call: TRBV9; cdr3_length: 13; d_call: .; j_call: TRBJ2-7; cdr3_nt: TGTGCCAGCAGCCCAGGAGGTGTCTACGAGCAGTACTTC; cdr3_aa: CASSPGGVYEQYF
clone_size: .; v_call: TRBV15; cdr3_length: 14; d_call: .; j_call: TRBJ2-5; cdr3_nt: TGTGCCACCAGCAGAGATGGGGGACAAGAGACCCAGTACTTC; cdr3_aa: CATSRDGGQETQYF
clone_size: many; v_call: TRBV28; cdr3_length: 13; d_call: .; j_call: TRBJ1-5; cdr3_nt: TGTGCCAGCAGGGATCATAGCAATCAGCCCCAGCATTTT; cdr3_aa: CASRDHSNQPQHF
clone_size: .; v_call: TRBV4-1; cdr3_length: 17; d_call: .; j_call: TRBJ1-2; cdr3_nt: TGCGCCAGCAGCCAAGCCATGACCAAGACAGGAACCTATGGCTACACCTTC; cdr3_aa: CASSQAMTKTGTYGYTF
clone_size: once; v_call: TRBV18; cdr3_length: 16; d_call: .; j_call: TRBJ2-5; cdr3_nt: TGTGCCAGCTCCCCCGGGACAACCTCACAGGGAGAGACCCAGTACTTC; cdr3_aa: CASSPGTTSQGETQYF
clone_size: once; v_call: TRBV18; cdr3_length: 13; d_call: .; j_call: TRBJ1-2; cdr3_nt: TGTGCCAGCTCCATAACAGGAGACTATGGCTACACCTTC; cdr3_aa: CASSITGDYGYTF
clone_size: .; v_call: TRBV15; cdr3_length: 14; d_call: .; j_call: TRBJ1-2; cdr3_nt: TGTGCCACCAGCAGGGAGGGGGGAACTTATGGCTACACCTTC; cdr3_aa: CATSREGGTYGYTF
clone_size: .; v_call: TRBV5-4; cdr3_length: 16; d_call: .; j_call: TRBJ1-2; cdr3_nt: TGTGCCAGCAGCTCGGGTGGGGGTAGCGAGCCGTTTGGCTACACCTTC; cdr3_aa: CASSSGGGSEPFGYTF
clone_size: .; v_call: TRBV6-5; cdr3_length: 12; d_call: .; j_call: TRBJ1-3; cdr3_nt: TGTGCCAGCAGTTACGACAGAAACACCATATATTTT; cdr3_aa: CASSYDRNTIYF
clone_size: .; v_call: TRBV2; cdr3_length: 12; d_call: .; j_call: TRBJ1-2; cdr3_nt: TGTGCCAGCAGTGGAAACAGCTATGGCTACACCTTC; cdr3_aa: CASSGNSYGYTF
clone_size: once; v_call: TRBV18; cdr3_length: 16; d_call: TRBD2; j_call: TRBJ2-2; cdr3_nt: TGTGCCAGCTCACCACGAGCGGGAGGGGACACCGGGGAGCTGTTTTTT; cdr3_aa: CASSPRAGGDTGELFF
clone_size: many; v_call: TRBV6-1; cdr3_length: 15; d_call: .; j_call: TRBJ1-2; cdr3_nt: TGTGCCAGCAGTGAAGCAAGCCTTAGGGGCTATGGCTACACCTTC; cdr3_aa: CASSEASLRGYGYTF
clone_size: .; v_call: TRBV2; cdr3_length: 14; d_call: .; j_call: TRBJ2-7; cdr3_nt: TGTGCCAGCAGTGAGTGGGATACCTCCTACGAGCAGTACTTC; cdr3_aa: CASSEWDTSYEQYF
clone_size: few; v_call: TRBV7-8; cdr3_length: 14; d_call: TRBD2; j_call: TRBJ2-7; cdr3_nt: TGTGCCAGCAGCTTGAGGCGGGAGGGATACGAGCAGTACTTC; cdr3_aa: CASSLRREGYEQYF
clone_size: .; v_call: TRBV6-1; cdr3_length: 13; d_call: TRBD1; j_call: TRBJ1-2; cdr3_nt: TGTGCCAGCTCCTCCGGGACAGAATATGGCTACACCTTC; cdr3_aa: CASSSGTEYGYTF
clone_size: once; v_call: TRBV29-1; cdr3_length: 13; d_call: .; j_call: TRBJ2-7; cdr3_nt: TGCAGCGTTTATGACTCGCGGGACCAGCCGCAGTACTTC; cdr3_aa: CSVYDSRDQPQYF
clone_size: .; v_call: TRBV5-1; cdr3_length: 15; d_call: TRBD1; j_call: TRBJ2-2; cdr3_nt: TGCGCCAGCAGCCCAGGACAGGGGGCCACCGGGGAGCTGTTTTTT; cdr3_aa: CASSPGQGATGELFF
clone_size: .; v_call: TRBV13; cdr3_length: 11; d_call: .; j_call: TRBJ2-1; cdr3_nt: TGTGCCAGCATCTTCCCCCGAGGGCAGTTCTTC; cdr3_aa: CASIFPRGQFF
clone_size: .; v_call: TRBV4-1; cdr3_length: 13; d_call: .; j_call: TRBJ1-3; cdr3_nt: TGCGCCAGCAGCCTCCTGGGGGGAAACACCATATATTTT; cdr3_aa: CASSLLGGNTIYF
clone_size: .; v_call: TRBV4-1; cdr3_length: 19; d_call: TRBD2; j_call: TRBJ2-2; cdr3_nt: TGCGCCAGCAGGGGAGCGGTCGCGGGAGTCTACGGGGACACCGGGGAGCTGTTTTTT; cdr3_aa: CASRGAVAGVYGDTGELFF
clone_size: .; v_call: TRBV5-1; cdr3_length: 16; d_call: .; j_call: TRBJ1-1; cdr3_nt: TGCGCCAGCAGCTTGTATCCGGGACAAGTGAACACTGAAGCTTTCTTT; cdr3_aa: CASSLYPGQVNTEAFF
clone_size: .; v_call: TRBV13; cdr3_length: 17; d_call: .; j_call: TRBJ2-3; cdr3_nt: TGTGCCAGCAGCTCCCCTCCGCGGGACCCTCGCACAGATACGCAGTATTTT; cdr3_aa: CASSSPPRDPRTDTQYF
clone_size: .; v_call: TRBV2; cdr3_length: 15; d_call: TRBD1; j_call: TRBJ1-1; cdr3_nt: TGTGCCAGCAGTGAAACGGGACAGGAGAAGACTGAAGCTTTCTTT; cdr3_aa: CASSETGQEKTEAFF
clone_size: .; v_call: TRBV2; cdr3_length: 15; d_call: TRBD2; j_call: TRBJ2-3; cdr3_nt: TGTGCCAGCAAGATTTTAGCGGGAGGGCCTGGTACGCAGTATTTT; cdr3_aa: CASKILAGGPGTQYF
clone_size: .; v_call: TRBV6-5; cdr3_length: 15; d_call: .; j_call: TRBJ2-1; cdr3_nt: TGTGCCAGCAGTTACGGACCGAGCTCCTACAATGAGCAGTTCTTC; cdr3_aa: CASSYGPSSYNEQFF
clone_size: many; v_call: TRBV6-4; cdr3_length: 13; d_call: .; j_call: TRBJ1-5; cdr3_nt: TGTGCCAGCAGTCGCGGGACGGGGGAGCCCCAGCATTTT; cdr3_aa: CASSRGTGEPQHF
clone_size: .; v_call: TRBV2; cdr3_length: 12; d_call: TRBD1; j_call: TRBJ1-1; cdr3_nt: TGTGCCAGCAGCCGACAGGGAATGGGGACTTTCTTT; cdr3_aa: CASSRQGMGTFF
clone_size: few; v_call: TRBV27; cdr3_length: 13; d_call: .; j_call: TRBJ1-1; cdr3_nt: TGTGCCAGCAGTTCCATCGGACGGAGGGAAGCTTTCTTT; cdr3_aa: CASSSIGRREAFF
clone_size: .; v_call: TRBV27; cdr3_length: 14; d_call: TRBD1; j_call: TRBJ1-1; cdr3_nt: TGTGCCACAAGGACAGGGTGGGAGGGGACTGAAGCTTTCTTT; cdr3_aa: CATRTGWEGTEAFF
clone_size: .; v_call: TRBV19; cdr3_length: 14; d_call: .; j_call: TRBJ2-7; cdr3_nt: TGTGCCAGTAGTATCGGGACTGCCTTGGACCGGCAGTACTTC; cdr3_aa: CASSIGTALDRQYF
clone_size: .; v_call: TRBV7-9; cdr3_length: 13; d_call: .; j_call: TRBJ2-3; cdr3_nt: TGTGCCAGCAGCTTTTCGGGAATAGATACGCAGTATTTT; cdr3_aa: CASSFSGIDTQYF
clone_size: .; v_call: TRBV4-2; cdr3_length: 16; d_call: TRBD2; j_call: TRBJ2-7; cdr3_nt: TGTGCCAGCAGCCAAGGAACGGGACTAGCGGCTTACGAGCAGTACTTC; cdr3_aa: CASSQGTGLAAYEQYF
clone_size: .; v_call: TRBV9; cdr3_length: 18; d_call: TRBD2; j_call: TRBJ2-2; cdr3_nt: TGTGCCAGCAGCGCTAGTTTTTGGCTAGCGGGAAGCACCGGGGAGCTGTTTTTT; cdr3_aa: CASSASFWLAGSTGELFF
clone_size: .; v_call: TRBV5-4; cdr3_length: 17; d_call: .; j_call: TRBJ2-2; cdr3_nt: TGTGCCAGCAGCCATTCAGGGACCCGAGCGAACACCGGGGAGCTGTTTTTT; cdr3_aa: CASSHSGTRANTGELFF
clone_size: once; v_call: TRBV28; cdr3_length: 13; d_call: .; j_call: TRBJ1-2; cdr3_nt: TGTGCCAGCAGTTTTCAGTCCGGCTATGGCTACACCTTC; cdr3_aa: CASSFQSGYGYTF
clone_size: few; v_call: TRBV11-2; cdr3_length: 13; d_call: .; j_call: TRBJ1-6; cdr3_nt: TGTGCGGGACGGCCCTCCTATAATTCACCCCTCCACTTT; cdr3_aa: CAGRPSYNSPLHF
clone_size: .; v_call: TRBV28; cdr3_length: 14; d_call: TRBD1; j_call: TRBJ1-2; cdr3_nt: TGTGCCAGCAGTCGGAATCAGGGGGGCTATGGCTACACCTTC; cdr3_aa: CASSRNQGGYGYTF
clone_size: .; v_call: TRBV7-9; cdr3_length: 12; d_call: .; j_call: TRBJ2-3; cdr3_nt: TGTGCCAGCAGCTGGCGATCAGATACGCAGTATTTT; cdr3_aa: CASSWRSDTQYF
clone_size: few; v_call: TRBV9; cdr3_length: 15; d_call: .; j_call: TRBJ2-6; cdr3_nt: TGTGCCAGCAGCTCCTGGGGGACTGGGGCCAACGTCCTGACTTTC; cdr3_aa: CASSSWGTGANVLTF
clone_size: .; v_call: TRBV18; cdr3_length: 16; d_call: TRBD1; j_call: TRBJ1-2; cdr3_nt: TGTGCCAGCTCACCGGTGGACAGGGCCCCTAACTATGGCTACACCTTC; cdr3_aa: CASSPVDRAPNYGYTF
clone_size: .; v_call: TRBV28; cdr3_length: 16; d_call: .; j_call: TRBJ1-1; cdr3_nt: TGTGCCAGTCGGGACGTCCGGAAGAAGGGGAACACTGAAGCTTTCTTT; cdr3_aa: CASRDVRKKGNTEAFF
clone_size: .; v_call: TRBV2; cdr3_length: 14; d_call: .; j_call: TRBJ2-1; cdr3_nt: TGTGCCAGCAGTGTGGGTAGCGGACCCAATGAGCAGTTCTTC; cdr3_aa: CASSVGSGPNEQFF
clone_size: .; v_call: TRBV25-1; cdr3_length: 13; d_call: .; j_call: TRBJ1-6; cdr3_nt: TGTGCCAGCAGTGAATATCTTCATTCACCCCTCCACTTT; cdr3_aa: CASSEYLHSPLHF
clone_size: .; v_call: TRBV28; cdr3_length: 14; d_call: TRBD1; j_call: TRBJ2-7; cdr3_nt: TGTGCCAGCAGTGGACGGGACAGCTCCTACGAGCAGTACTTC; cdr3_aa: CASSGRDSSYEQYF
clone_size: few; v_call: TRBV4-2; cdr3_length: 16; d_call: TRBD2; j_call: TRBJ2-3; cdr3_nt: TGTGCCAGCAGCCAAGCAGCCGGGAGGGCCCCTGATACGCAGTATTTT; cdr3_aa: CASSQAAGRAPDTQYF
clone_size: .; v_call: TRBV5-1; cdr3_length: 15; d_call: TRBD1; j_call: TRBJ1-4; cdr3_nt: TGCGCCAGCAGCCCCACCGGGACAGAGTATGAAAAACTGTTTTTT; cdr3_aa: CASSPTGTEYEKLFF
clone_size: .; v_call: TRBV7-8; cdr3_length: 15; d_call: .; j_call: TRBJ2-5; cdr3_nt: TGTGCCAGCAGCTTAGAGCGGCAGGGGGGTGGGACCCAGTACTTC; cdr3_aa: CASSLERQGGGTQYF
clone_size: .; v_call: TRBV28; cdr3_length: 15; d_call: TRBD1; j_call: TRBJ1-3; cdr3_nt: TGTGCCAGCAGTTCCCCGGGACAGGGGATGGACACCATATATTTT; cdr3_aa: CASSSPGQGMDTIYF
clone_size: .; v_call: TRBV18; cdr3_length: 13; d_call: TRBD1; j_call: TRBJ1-3; cdr3_nt: TGTGCCAGCTCAACGGACAGGGGAAACACCATATATTTT; cdr3_aa: CASSTDRGNTIYF
clone_size: .; v_call: TRBV2; cdr3_length: 14; d_call: TRBD1; j_call: TRBJ2-7; cdr3_nt: TGTGCCAGCAGTGAGCAGGGGGCAGGGTACGAGCAGTACTTC; cdr3_aa: CASSEQGAGYEQYF
clone_size: once; v_call: TRBV29-1; cdr3_length: 16; d_call: TRBD2; j_call: TRBJ2-3; cdr3_nt: TGCAGCGTTGACATCGATAGCGGGAGGGGAGGAGATACGCAGTATTTT; cdr3_aa: CSVDIDSGRGGDTQYF
clone_size: .; v_call: TRBV28; cdr3_length: 14; d_call: .; j_call: TRBJ2-2; cdr3_nt: TGTGCCAGCATTACTAGAGGGAACACCGGGGAGCTGTTTTTT; cdr3_aa: CASITRGNTGELFF
clone_size: .; v_call: TRBV28; cdr3_length: 15; d_call: TRBD1; j_call: TRBJ1-3; cdr3_nt: TGTGCCAGCAGTTCAACAGGGGCCCGTGGAAACACCATATATTTT; cdr3_aa: CASSSTGARGNTIYF